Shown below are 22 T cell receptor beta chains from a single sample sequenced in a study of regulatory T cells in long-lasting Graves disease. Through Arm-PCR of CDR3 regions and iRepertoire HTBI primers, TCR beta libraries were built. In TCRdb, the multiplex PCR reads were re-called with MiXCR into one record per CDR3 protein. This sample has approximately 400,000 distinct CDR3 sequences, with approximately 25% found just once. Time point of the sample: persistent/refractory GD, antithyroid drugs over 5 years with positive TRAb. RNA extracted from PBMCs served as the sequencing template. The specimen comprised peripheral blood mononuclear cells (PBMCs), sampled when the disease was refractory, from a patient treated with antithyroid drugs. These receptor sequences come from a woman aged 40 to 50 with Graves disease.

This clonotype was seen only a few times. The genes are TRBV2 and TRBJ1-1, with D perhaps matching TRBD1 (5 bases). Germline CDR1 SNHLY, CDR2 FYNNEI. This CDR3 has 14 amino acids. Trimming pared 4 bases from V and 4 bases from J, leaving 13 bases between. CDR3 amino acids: CASSAEARGTEAFF. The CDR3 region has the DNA TGTGCCAGCAGTGCGGAGGCGAGGGGCACTGAAGCTTTCTTT.

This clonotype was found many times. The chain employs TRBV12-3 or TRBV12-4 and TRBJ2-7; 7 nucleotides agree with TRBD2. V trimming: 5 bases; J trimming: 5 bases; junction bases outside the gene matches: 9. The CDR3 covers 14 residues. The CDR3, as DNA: TGTGCCAGCAGTCCGCGACGCGGGAGCAACGAGCAGTACTTC. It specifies CASSPRRGSNEQYF.

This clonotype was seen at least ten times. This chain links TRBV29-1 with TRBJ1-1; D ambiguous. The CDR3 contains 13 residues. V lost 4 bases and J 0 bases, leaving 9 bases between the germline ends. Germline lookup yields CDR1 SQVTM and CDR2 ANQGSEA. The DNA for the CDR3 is TGCAGCGTTGTTCACAGCATGAACACTGAAGCTTTCTTT. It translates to CSVVHSMNTEAFF.

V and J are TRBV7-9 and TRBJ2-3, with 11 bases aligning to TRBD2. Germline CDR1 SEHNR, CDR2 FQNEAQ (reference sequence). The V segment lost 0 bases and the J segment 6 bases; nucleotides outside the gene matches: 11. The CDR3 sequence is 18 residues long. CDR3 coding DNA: TGTGCCAGCAGCTTAGCCCCCTTTAGCGGGAGGGCCGGGGATACGCAGTATTTT. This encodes CASSLAPFSGRAGDTQYF.

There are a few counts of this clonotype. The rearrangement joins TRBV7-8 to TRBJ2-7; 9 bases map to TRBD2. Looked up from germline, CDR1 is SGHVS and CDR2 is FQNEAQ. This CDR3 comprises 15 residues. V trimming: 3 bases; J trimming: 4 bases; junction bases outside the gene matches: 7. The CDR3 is CASSLGGRAFYEQYF. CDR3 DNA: TGTGCCAGCAGCTTGGGCGGGAGGGCTTTTTACGAGCAGTACTTC.

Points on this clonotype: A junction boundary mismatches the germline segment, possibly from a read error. In DNA form, the CDR3 reads TGTGCCAGGAGTGGGGGGGGAAATCAGCCCCAGCATTTT. It yields the protein CARSGGGNQPQHF. The rearrangement links TRBV30 to TRBJ1-5; D is possibly TRBD1 (5 bases). This CDR3 contains 13 residues. The germline V gene encodes CDR1 GTSNPN and CDR2 SVGIG (reference sequence).

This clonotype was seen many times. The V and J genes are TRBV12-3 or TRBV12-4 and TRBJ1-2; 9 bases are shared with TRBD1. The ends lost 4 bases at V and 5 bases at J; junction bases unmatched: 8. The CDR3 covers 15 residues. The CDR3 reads CASSSVQTGGYGYTF. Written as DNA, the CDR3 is TGTGCCAGCAGTTCCGTCCAGACAGGGGGATATGGCTACACCTTC.

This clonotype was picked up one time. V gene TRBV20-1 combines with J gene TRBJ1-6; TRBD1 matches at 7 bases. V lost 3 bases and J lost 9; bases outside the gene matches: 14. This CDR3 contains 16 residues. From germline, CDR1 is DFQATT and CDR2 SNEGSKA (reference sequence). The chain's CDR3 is CSARTGTATSSSPLHF. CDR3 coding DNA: TGCAGTGCTAGGACGGGGACAGCCACCTCGTCTTCACCCCTCCACTTT.

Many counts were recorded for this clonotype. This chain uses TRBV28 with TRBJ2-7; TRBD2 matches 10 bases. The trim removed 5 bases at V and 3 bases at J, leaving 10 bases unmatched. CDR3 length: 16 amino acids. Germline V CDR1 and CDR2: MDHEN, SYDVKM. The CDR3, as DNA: TGTGCCAGCAGTCCAGGGCCGGGACTAGCGTACTACGAGCAGTACTTC. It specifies CASSPGPGLAYYEQYF.

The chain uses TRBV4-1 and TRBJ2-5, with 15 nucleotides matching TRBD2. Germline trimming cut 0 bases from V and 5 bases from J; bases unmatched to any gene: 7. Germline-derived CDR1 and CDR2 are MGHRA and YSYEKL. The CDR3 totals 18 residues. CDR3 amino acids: CASSQDYGLAGGGETQYF. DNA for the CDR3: TGCGCCAGCAGCCAAGATTACGGACTAGCGGGAGGGGGGGAGACCCAGTACTTC.

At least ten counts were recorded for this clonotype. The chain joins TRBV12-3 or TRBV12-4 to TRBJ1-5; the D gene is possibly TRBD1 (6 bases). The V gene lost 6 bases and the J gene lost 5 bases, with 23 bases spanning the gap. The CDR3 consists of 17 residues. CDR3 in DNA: TGTGCCAGCAGCCCCAGCTCTGGGGGGCTCCAAGATCAGCCCCAGCATTTT. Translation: CASSPSSGGLQDQPQHF.

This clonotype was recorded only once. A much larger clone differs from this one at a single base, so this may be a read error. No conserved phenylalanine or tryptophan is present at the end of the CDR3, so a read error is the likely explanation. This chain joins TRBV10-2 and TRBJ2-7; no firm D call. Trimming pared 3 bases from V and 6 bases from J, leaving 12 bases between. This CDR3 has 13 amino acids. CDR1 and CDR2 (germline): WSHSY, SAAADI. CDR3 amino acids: CASSEIRIVEQYL. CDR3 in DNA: TGCGCCAGCAGTGAAATCAGGATCGTCGAGCAGTACCTC.

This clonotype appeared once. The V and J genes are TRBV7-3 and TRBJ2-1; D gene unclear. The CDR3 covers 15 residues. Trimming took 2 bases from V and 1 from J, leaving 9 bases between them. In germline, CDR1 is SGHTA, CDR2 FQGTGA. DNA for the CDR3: TGTGCCAGCAGCTTAGATACGGGTTCCTACAATGAGCAGTTCTTC. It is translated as CASSLDTGSYNEQFF.

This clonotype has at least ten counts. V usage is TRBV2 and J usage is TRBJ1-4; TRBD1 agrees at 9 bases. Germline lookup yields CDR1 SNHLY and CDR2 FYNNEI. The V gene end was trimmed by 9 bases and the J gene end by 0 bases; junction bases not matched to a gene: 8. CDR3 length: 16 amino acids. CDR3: CASFYRGQATNEKLFF. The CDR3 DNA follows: TGTGCCAGTTTCTACAGGGGGCAAGCAACTAATGAAAAACTGTTTTTT. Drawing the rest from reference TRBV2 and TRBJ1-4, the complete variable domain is EPEVTQTPSHQVTQMGQEVILRCVPISNHLYFYWYRQILGQKVEFLVSFYNNEISEKSEIFDDQFSVERPDGSNFTLKIRSTKLEDSAMYFCASFYRGQATNEKLFFGSGTQLSVL.

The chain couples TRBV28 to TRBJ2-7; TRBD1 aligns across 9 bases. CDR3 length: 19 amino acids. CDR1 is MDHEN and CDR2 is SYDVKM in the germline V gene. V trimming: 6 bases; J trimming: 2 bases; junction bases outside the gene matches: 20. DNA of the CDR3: TGTGCCAGCAGCCAATATTATATCTGGACAGGGGAAGTCACCTACGAGCAGTACTTC. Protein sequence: CASSQYYIWTGEVTYEQYF.

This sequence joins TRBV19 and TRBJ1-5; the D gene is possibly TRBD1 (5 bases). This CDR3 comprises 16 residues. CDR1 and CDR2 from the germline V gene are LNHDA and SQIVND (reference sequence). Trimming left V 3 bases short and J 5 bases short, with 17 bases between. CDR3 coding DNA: TGTGCCAGTAGTATTCCTGGGGCAGGGTTCGATCAGCCCCAGCATTTT. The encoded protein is CASSIPGAGFDQPQHF.

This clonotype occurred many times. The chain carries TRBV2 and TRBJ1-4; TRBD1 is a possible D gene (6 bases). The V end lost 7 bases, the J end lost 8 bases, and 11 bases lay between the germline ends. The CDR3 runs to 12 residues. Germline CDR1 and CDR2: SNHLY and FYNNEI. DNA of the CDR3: TGTGCCAGCACGGACAGTGGAGAAAAACTGTTTTTT. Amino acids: CASTDSGEKLFF.

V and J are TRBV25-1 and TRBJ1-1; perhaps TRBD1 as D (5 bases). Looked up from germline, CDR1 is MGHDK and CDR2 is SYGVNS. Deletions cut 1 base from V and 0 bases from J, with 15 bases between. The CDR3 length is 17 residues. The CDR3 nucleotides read TGTGCCAGCAGTGAATGGGGAGGGACCCCCTTGAACACTGAAGCTTTCTTT. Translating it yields CASSEWGGTPLNTEAFF.

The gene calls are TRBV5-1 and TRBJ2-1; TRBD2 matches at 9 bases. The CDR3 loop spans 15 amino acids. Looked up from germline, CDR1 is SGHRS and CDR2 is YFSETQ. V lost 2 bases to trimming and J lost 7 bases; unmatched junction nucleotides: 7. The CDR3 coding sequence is TGCGCCAGCAGCTTCGGGGTAGCGGGAGAGAATGAGCAGTTCTTC. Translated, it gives CASSFGVAGENEQFF.

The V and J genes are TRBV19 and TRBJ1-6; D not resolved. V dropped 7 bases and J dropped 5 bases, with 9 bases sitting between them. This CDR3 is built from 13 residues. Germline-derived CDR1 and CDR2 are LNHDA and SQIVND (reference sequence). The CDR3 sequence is CASNGRNNSPLHF. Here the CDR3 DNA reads TGTGCCAGTAACGGCAGAAATAATTCACCCCTCCACTTT.

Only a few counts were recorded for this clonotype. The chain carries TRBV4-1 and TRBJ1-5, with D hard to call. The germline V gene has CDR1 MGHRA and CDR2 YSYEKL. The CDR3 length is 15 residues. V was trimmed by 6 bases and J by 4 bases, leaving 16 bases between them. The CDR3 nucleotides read TGCGCCAGCAGGGCCACATGGGCCGGAAATCAGCCCCAGCATTTT. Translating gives CASRATWAGNQPQHF.

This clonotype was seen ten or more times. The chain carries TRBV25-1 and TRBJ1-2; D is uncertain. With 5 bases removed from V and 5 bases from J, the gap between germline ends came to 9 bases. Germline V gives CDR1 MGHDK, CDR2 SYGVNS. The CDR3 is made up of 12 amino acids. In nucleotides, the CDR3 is TGTGCCAGCAGTAAGGTTGGATATGGCTACACCTTC. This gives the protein CASSKVGYGYTF.